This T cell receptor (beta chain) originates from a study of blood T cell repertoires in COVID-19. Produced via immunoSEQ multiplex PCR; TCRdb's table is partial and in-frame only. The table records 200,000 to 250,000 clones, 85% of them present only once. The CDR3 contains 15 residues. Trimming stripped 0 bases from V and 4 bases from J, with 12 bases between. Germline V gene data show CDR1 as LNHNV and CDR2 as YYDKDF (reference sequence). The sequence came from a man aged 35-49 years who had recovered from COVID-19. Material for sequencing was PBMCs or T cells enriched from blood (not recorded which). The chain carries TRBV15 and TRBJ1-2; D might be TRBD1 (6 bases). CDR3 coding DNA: TGTGCCACCAGCAGAGAGGGGGGGCAAGGCTATGGCTACACCTTC. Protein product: CATSREGGQGYGYTF. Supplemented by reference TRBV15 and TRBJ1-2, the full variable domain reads DAMVIQNPRYQVTQFGKPVTLSCSQTLNHNVMYWYQQKSSQAPKLLFHYYDKDFNNEADTPDNFQSRRPNTSFCFLDIRSPGLGDTAMYLCATSREGGQGYGYTFGSGTRLTVV.